The rows below give T cell receptor beta chains drawn from one sample of a study of blood T cell repertoires in COVID-19. Profiling relied on immunoSEQ multiplex PCR, and the TCRdb table lists in-frame clones only, not all of them. The data hold about 110,000 clones, with around 82% observed a single time. The source material was peripheral blood. Every receptor here comes from a woman in her sixties or seventies with acute or convalescent COVID-19. Each CDR3 is given with its conserved first and last residue. The D gene is left open where the match is weak.

v_gene	d_gene	j_gene	CDR3aa
TRBV19	.	TRBJ1-5	CASSMGQLSAQPQHF
TRBV5-6	.	TRBJ1-5	CASSLSARLNNQPQHF
TRBV4-2	.	TRBJ2-6	CASSQTMSSGANVLTF
TRBV5-5	TRBD1	TRBJ1-2	CASSSIDRGYGYTF
TRBV24-1	.	TRBJ2-1	CATSDAGASSYNEQFF
TRBV5-1	.	TRBJ2-7	CASSEPSASYEQYF
TRBV18	.	TRBJ2-1	CASSTDMAHEQFF
TRBV9	TRBD2	TRBJ2-1	CASSVGLGLVKFF
TRBV11-3	.	TRBJ2-7	CASSLAGQIDSYEQYF
TRBV7-9	.	TRBJ2-7	CASSSGAYEQYF
TRBV28	.	TRBJ1-2	CASSSREVFYGYTF
TRBV10-3	TRBD2	TRBJ2-1	CAASTSGGRGKSYNEQFF
TRBV19	.	TRBJ1-5	CASSRVNQPQHF
TRBV4-3	TRBD1	TRBJ2-7	CASSQSTGEIYEQYF
TRBV7-2	.	TRBJ1-2	CASSRQSGRDGYTF
TRBV5-4	TRBD1	TRBJ1-3	CASSSGQGSGNTIYF
TRBV4-3	TRBD2	TRBJ2-3	CASSQASGGTPDTQYF
TRBV6-5	.	TRBJ1-2	CASGLGFLGYTF
TRBV4-2	.	TRBJ1-5	CASSQGWDQPQHF
TRBV7-8	.	TRBJ1-1	CASSPTGNTEAFF
TRBV5-1	TRBD2	TRBJ2-5	CASSFGGGAETQYF
TRBV3-1/TRBV3-2	TRBD2	TRBJ2-1	CASSLGTSNNEQFF
TRBV28	TRBD1	TRBJ1-2	CASSSVAGGANYGYTF
TRBV30	.	TRBJ2-5	CAWSVLGETQYF
TRBV7-9	TRBD1	TRBJ2-1	CASSFSSDRDNEQFF
TRBV28	.	TRBJ1-6	CASSGRVSSYNSPLHF
TRBV28	.	TRBJ1-3	CASSFPRFGNTIYF
TRBV6-2/TRBV6-3	TRBD2	TRBJ2-7	CASSQGLLYEQYF
TRBV4-2	.	TRBJ2-1	CASSQRAGHEQFF
TRBV19	.	TRBJ1-5	CASSILGNQPQHF
TRBV5-8	TRBD1	TRBJ2-3	CASSLQGGSTDTQYF
TRBV11-3	TRBD2	TRBJ2-1	CASSLLTSGGPGGEQFF
TRBV28	TRBD1	TRBJ2-7	CASNSLGTGPYEQYF
TRBV7-3	TRBD1	TRBJ2-1	CASSWRQGAPQFF
TRBV18	TRBD1	TRBJ1-3	CASSPGTVLAGNTIYF
TRBV6-6	.	TRBJ2-7	CASSYSVRGREQYF
TRBV20-1	.	TRBJ1-3	CSASFSGSAGNTIYF
TRBV5-4	TRBD1	TRBJ2-2	CAAGGTGLSGELFF
TRBV2	.	TRBJ1-4	CASALGGYGEKLFF
TRBV18	TRBD1	TRBJ2-7	CASSPGQGAPEQYF
TRBV11-2	TRBD1	TRBJ1-5	CASSLGTGDQPQHF
TRBV29-1	TRBD2	TRBJ2-7	CSVLRGGDGHEQYF
TRBV4-1	TRBD2	TRBJ2-7	CASSLAGTSGSYEQYF
TRBV30	TRBD1	TRBJ2-7	CAWDGTGKEQYF
TRBV4-3	.	TRBJ1-2	CASSQGLNSLYGYTF
TRBV18	.	TRBJ1-1	CASSPPTDRSWNTEAFF
TRBV19	.	TRBJ1-3	CASSIDPGLGNTIYF
TRBV11-3	TRBD2	TRBJ2-1	CASSSSLALAGDNEQFF